This T cell receptor (beta chain) stems from a study of breast tumors, draining lymph nodes, adjacent tissues. This clonotype was detected a few times. This may stem from a read error, because a much larger clone lies one nucleotide away. In TCRdb, the multiplex PCR reads were re-called with MiXCR into one record per CDR3 protein. The data hold over 60,000 distinct CDR3 sequences, with 43% observed a single time. This sequence was found in a female donor with breast cancer. Some clones in this sample may be carry-over from other donors' samples. Sequencing was done on a sample of breast tumor tissue.

DNA of the CDR3: TGTGCCAGCAGCTTGGCGGGAGCGCAGGGGGCCGGCGAGCAGTACTTC. Translation: CASSLAGAQGAGEQYF. The gene calls are TRBV5-6 and TRBJ2-7; 8 nucleotides align to TRBD1. The germline CDR1 and CDR2 sequences are SGHDT and YYEEEE. The V and J ends lost 0 bases and 6 bases, in that order; junction bases with no gene match: 11. The CDR3 contains 16 residues.